The clone carrying this TCR beta chain was found many times. The antigen is not known. The sample comes from a study of Graves' ophthalmopathy and Graves' hyperthyroidism. Patients with other autoimmune diseases, uncontrolled infections, pregnancy or lactation were excluded. The CDR3 has 13 residues. Looked up from germline, CDR1 is LNHDA and CDR2 is SQIVND (reference sequence). The ends were cut back, 8 bases at V and 0 bases at J, with 11 bases in the middle. The study's findings and limits: The blood repertoire also included most expanded thyroid clonotypes above 0.001 frequency.

CDR3 regions of TCR beta were amplified from RNA transcripts. HTBI primers primed a first-round RT-PCR, and a second-round multiplex PCR followed. TCRdb re-called the multiplex PCR reads with MiXCR, one entry per CDR3 protein. The table lists approximately 700,000 distinct CDR3 sequences, about two fifths of them singletons, with about 3.3% in the top ten. This TCR came from an adult man with Graves' ophthalmopathy. This chain joins TRBV19 and TRBJ2-7, with no clear D. Sequences were obtained from peripheral blood. CDR3 amino acids: CASAAGRSYEQYF. In DNA, the CDR3 is TGTGCCAGTGCGGCAGGACGCTCCTACGAGCAGTACTTC.